Each of the 28 T cell receptor beta chains below was sequenced from the same sample in a study of cytomegalovirus exposure and HLA in healthy donors. The PCR ran on 60 Vbeta and 13 Jbeta primers. Sequencing used immunoSEQ multiplex PCR; TCRdb keeps in-frame clones, though not all of them. In the table there are under 70,000 clones, around 86% of which are singletons. The sequenced sample was PBMCs. These receptors all stem from a woman aged 25 to 39 in good health and CMV-seronegative.

The V and J genes are TRBV25-1 and TRBJ2-1; TRBD2 matches 8 bases. The CDR3 consists of 15 residues. V lost 10 bases, J lost 4 bases, and 12 bases stayed unmatched. CDR1 is MGHDK and CDR2 is SYGVNS in the germline V gene. This CDR3 reads CATLGGPSGYNEQFF. In nucleotides, the CDR3 is TGTGCCACTCTGGGAGGGCCTAGCGGGTACAATGAGCAGTTCTTC.

This sequence joins TRBV18 and TRBJ2-1, with 10 positions matching TRBD2. This CDR3 comprises 16 residues. In germline, CDR1 is KGHSH, CDR2 LQKENI. V trimming: 6 bases; J trimming: 3 bases; junction bases outside the gene matches: 8. CDR3: CASSPTLAGSYNEQFF. DNA for the CDR3: TGTGCCAGCTCCCCTACACTAGCGGGAAGCTACAATGAGCAGTTCTTC. Using reference TRBV18 and TRBJ2-1 for the parts outside the CDR3, the full variable domain is NAGVMQNPRHLVRRRGQEARLRCSPMKGHSHVYWYRQLPEEGLKFMVYLQKENIIDESGMPKERFSAEFPKEGPSILRIQQVVRGDSAAYFCASSPTLAGSYNEQFFGPGTRLTVL.

The genes are TRBV2 and TRBJ2-2, with TRBD2 matching 9 bases. The CDR3 extends over 14 amino acids. CDR1 and CDR2 (germline): SNHLY, FYNNEI. The J segment lost 8 bases and the V segment lost 3 bases, leaving 4 bases of the junction unmatched. The CDR3 region is CASSEGLAGGELFF. CDR3 DNA: TGTGCCAGCAGTGAGGGACTAGCAGGTGGGGAGCTGTTTTTT.

The chain employs TRBV7-9 and TRBJ2-1, with D possibly TRBD2 on 7 matching bases. V lost 0 bases, J lost 7 bases, and 25 bases lay in between. This CDR3 has 19 residues. Germline-derived CDR1 and CDR2 are SEHNR and FQNEAQ (reference sequence). This CDR3 reads CASSLAGAPLGRAMNEQFF. CDR3 nucleotide sequence: TGTGCCAGCAGCTTAGCGGGGGCCCCTTTGGGGAGGGCCATGAATGAGCAGTTCTTC. Based on the CDR3 plus reference TRBV7-9 and TRBJ2-1, the full variable domain is DTGVSQNPRHKITKRGQNVTFRCDPISEHNRLYWYRQTLGQGPEFLTYFQNEAQLEKSRLLSDRFSAERPKGSFSTLEIQRTEQGDSAMYLCASSLAGAPLGRAMNEQFFGPGTRLTVL.

The genes are TRBV2 and TRBJ2-1, with 12 bases fitting TRBD2. V shed 6 bases, J shed 0 bases, and the junction held 3 bases outside the gene matches. This CDR3 has 16 residues. Germline CDR1 is SNHLY and CDR2 is FYNNEI. CDR3 nucleotide sequence: TGTGCCAGCAGAGGACTAGCGGGAAGCTCCTACAATGAGCAGTTCTTC. This sequence encodes CASRGLAGSSYNEQFF.

The genes are TRBV7-9 and TRBJ2-3, with D perhaps matching TRBD2 (6 bases). Trimming took 4 bases from V and 1 from J, leaving 9 bases between them. Germline V gene lookup returns CDR1 SEHNR and CDR2 FQNEAQ (reference sequence). The CDR3 runs 14 residues. CDR3 bases: TGTGCCAGCAGCTGGGGAGGCCGCACAGATACGCAGTATTTT. Protein sequence: CASSWGGRTDTQYF. The full variable domain, in which reference TRBV7-9 and TRBJ2-3 provide the parts outside the CDR3, is DTGVSQNPRHKITKRGQNVTFRCDPISEHNRLYWYRQTLGQGPEFLTYFQNEAQLEKSRLLSDRFSAERPKGSFSTLEIQRTEQGDSAMYLCASSWGGRTDTQYFGPGTRLTVL.

CDR3: CASTQTGLPNYGYTF. The CDR3 DNA follows: TGTGCCAGCACCCAGACAGGCTTACCTAACTATGGCTACACCTTC. The chain is built from TRBV25-1 and TRBJ1-2; tentative D call: TRBD1 (6 bases). Trimming removed 7 bases from V and 0 bases from J, with 15 bases in between. In germline, CDR1 is MGHDK, CDR2 SYGVNS. The CDR3 extends over 15 amino acids.

This rearrangement joins TRBV27 to TRBJ1-1; no firm D call. Germline V CDR1 and CDR2: MNHEY, SMNVEV (reference sequence). This CDR3 is built from 13 residues. Trimming removed 5 bases at V and 3 bases at J, with 10 bases between. The CDR3 spells CASSEDRDTEAFF. The DNA of the CDR3 is TGTGCCAGCAGTGAAGATCGGGACACTGAAGCTTTCTTT.

Regarding this clone: The same CDR3 can be traced to other DNA sequences in this sample. The chain has TRBV6-1 and TRBJ2-3; TRBD1 aligns across 8 bases. The CDR3 totals 14 residues. V dropped 3 bases and J dropped 1; count of bases not matched to a gene: 0. Germline V lookup: CDR1 MNHNS, CDR2 SASEGT. Here the CDR3 reads CASSEDRGTDTQYF. In nucleotides, the CDR3 is TGTGCCAGCAGTGAGGACAGGGGCACAGATACGCAGTATTTT.

V gene TRBV30 combines with J gene TRBJ1-4, with D possibly TRBD1 on 5 matching bases. Trimming removed 3 bases at V and 0 bases at J, with 14 bases between. Germline CDR1 GTSNPN, CDR2 SVGIG (reference sequence). CDR3 size: 16 residues. The CDR3 DNA follows: TGTGCCTGGAGCGACGAAGGGGTTGCAACTAATGAAAAACTGTTTTTT. Its protein product is CAWSDEGVATNEKLFF.

The rearrangement uses TRBV6-6 and TRBJ2-5, with TRBD2 identical over 9 bases. Germline loops: CDR1 MNHNY, CDR2 SVGAGI (reference sequence). The CDR3 runs to 15 residues. The J segment lost 5 bases and the V segment lost 4 bases, leaving 8 bases of the junction unmatched. The CDR3: CASSSAGGKGETQYF. The CDR3 DNA follows: TGTGCCAGCAGTTCGGCGGGAGGGAAAGGGGAGACCCAGTACTTC.

This chain links TRBV5-1 with TRBJ2-2; D gene ambiguous. Per germline, CDR1 SGHRS and CDR2 YFSETQ. This CDR3 spans 13 amino acids. Deletions cut 4 bases from V and 7 bases from J, with 11 bases between. The DNA of the CDR3 is TGCGCCAGCAGCCCCCGAGGAATCGGGGAGCTGTTTTTT. Translation: CASSPRGIGELFF.

The V gene is TRBV7-2, the J gene TRBJ2-7, with 8 bases aligning to TRBD1. CDR3 length equals 15 residues. Unmatched junction bases numbered 4, after V lost 1 base and J lost 2 bases. Germline V gene sequence: CDR1 SGHTA, CDR2 FQGNSA. CDR3 bases: TGTGCCAGCAGCTTAGAGGGGACAGGACCCTACGAGCAGTACTTC. Protein: CASSLEGTGPYEQYF.

This clone appeared a single time. The J gene is TRBJ2-7, the V gene TRBV5-4, with D possibly matching TRBD2 (6 bases). V lost 1 base to trimming and J lost 2 bases, with 10 bases between them. Germline lookup yields CDR1 SGHNT and CDR2 YYREEE (reference sequence). This CDR3 has 14 amino acids. This CDR3 reads CASSLNPGAYEQYF. DNA of the CDR3: TGTGCCAGCAGCTTGAATCCGGGAGCCTACGAGCAGTACTTC.

This chain joins TRBV7-9 and TRBJ2-2, with 12 bases that match TRBD1. CDR1 is SEHNR and CDR2 is FQNEAQ in the germline V gene (reference sequence). The CDR3 has 18 residues. Losses at the gene ends were 1 base for V and 5 bases for J; bases not matched to a gene: 8. The CDR3 loop reads CASSLVGGDRGRTGELFF. CDR3 in DNA: TGTGCCAGCAGCTTAGTCGGAGGGGACAGGGGGCGAACCGGGGAGCTGTTTTTT.

This sequence joins TRBV4-1 and TRBJ2-2, with D possibly matching TRBD2 (6 bases). The CDR3 runs 19 residues. From germline, CDR1 is MGHRA and CDR2 YSYEKL. V lost 0 bases, J lost 8 bases, and 25 bases lay in between. The CDR3 loop is CASSQEEGVGPALRGELFF. In nucleotides, the CDR3 is TGCGCCAGCAGCCAAGAGGAGGGTGTGGGACCGGCCTTACGTGGGGAGCTGTTTTTT.

CDR3 sequence: CASSPDYFSNEQFF. DNA of the CDR3: TGCGCCAGCAGCCCAGACTATTTCAGCAATGAGCAGTTCTTC. The J gene is TRBJ2-1, the V gene TRBV5-1; a possible D gene is TRBD2 (5 bases). The V end was cut by 4 bases, the J end by 6 bases, with 14 bases between. Germline values: CDR1 SGHRS, CDR2 YFSETQ. The CDR3 covers 14 residues.

J is TRBJ1-5 and V is TRBV30, with D tentatively TRBD1 (6 bases). The V end lost 2 bases, the J end lost 5 bases, and 16 bases lay between the germline ends. CDR3 size: 15 residues. Per germline, CDR1 GTSNPN and CDR2 SVGIG (reference sequence). In nucleotides, the CDR3 is TGTGCCTGGAGTCTTTGGGGGGGGCCGGATCAGCCCCAGCATTTT. Protein sequence: CAWSLWGGPDQPQHF.

The V and J genes are TRBV9 and TRBJ2-7; TRBD2 matches at 7 bases. Germline CDR1 and CDR2: SGDLS and YYNGEE. The V segment lost 0 bases and the J segment 2 bases; nucleotides outside the gene matches: 5. This CDR3 has 15 amino acids. CDR3 residues: CASSVGGGGTYEQYF. DNA of the CDR3: TGTGCCAGCAGCGTAGGGGGGGGAGGGACCTACGAGCAGTACTTC.

CDR3 region: CASSQAHRFSGANVLTF. The CDR3 bases are TGCGCCAGCAGCCAAGCGCACAGGTTCTCTGGGGCCAACGTCCTGACTTTC. This chain joins TRBV4-1 and TRBJ2-6, with D possibly being TRBD1 (5 bases). CDR1 MGHRA and CDR2 YSYEKL come from the germline V gene. The CDR3 has 17 amino acids. V lost 1 base to trimming and J lost 0 bases, with 10 bases between them.

The chain links TRBV7-2 to TRBJ2-5; 10 bases are a match to TRBD2. This CDR3 is built from 16 residues. After removal of 4 bases from V and 2 bases from J, the junction contained 7 bases not matched to a gene. Per germline, CDR1 SGHTA and CDR2 FQGNSA. CDR3 region: CASSSGTSAKQETQYF. CDR3 coding DNA: TGTGCCAGCAGCTCCGGGACTAGCGCCAAACAAGAGACCCAGTACTTC.

The CDR3 DNA sequence: TGTGCCAGCAGCCCCAGATCGGGGAGCTCCTACGAGCAGTACTTC. This gives the protein CASSPRSGSSYEQYF. The chain combines TRBV5-4 with TRBJ2-7; possibly TRBD2 for D (5 bases). Germline V gene data show CDR1 as SGHNT and CDR2 as YYREEE (reference sequence). There are 15 residues in the CDR3. The V end was cut by 4 bases, the J end by 0 bases, with 14 bases between.

The chain employs TRBV28 and TRBJ2-2, with a possible D match to TRBD1 (5 bases). In germline, CDR1 is MDHEN, CDR2 SYDVKM. The CDR3 has 12 residues. Trimming removed 8 bases from V and 8 bases from J, with 12 bases in between. CDR3 coding DNA: TGTGCCAGCGCAGGGAATGGTGGGGAGCTGTTTTTT. It yields the protein CASAGNGGELFF.

The rearrangement links TRBV11-3 to TRBJ2-1, with TRBD2 matching over 13 bases. Trimming took 1 base from V and 7 from J; bases not matched to a gene: 4. This CDR3 region has 16 residues. The germline V gene has CDR1 SGHNT and CDR2 YENEEA. Written as DNA, the CDR3 is TGTGCCAGCAGCTTAGGTCAGGGACTAGCGGGAAATGAGCAGTTCTTC. Translation gives CASSLGQGLAGNEQFF.

This clone was seen more than once but under ten times. The genes are TRBV7-2 and TRBJ2-3, with D possibly TRBD1 on 5 matching bases. V gave up 2 bases and J gave up 3 bases, with 15 bases separating them. The CDR3 length is 16 residues. The germline V gene has CDR1 SGHTA and CDR2 FQGNSA. Written as DNA, the CDR3 is TGTGCCAGCAGCTTAAAGACAGCCTGGGGAACAGATACGCAGTATTTT. Amino acid sequence: CASSLKTAWGTDTQYF. The entire variable domain, with the rest obtained from reference TRBV7-2 and TRBJ2-3, is as follows: GAGVSQSPSNKVTEKGKDVELRCDPISGHTALYWYRQSLGQGLEFLIYFQGNSAPDKSGLPSDRFSAERTGGSVSTLTIQRTQQEDSAVYLCASSLKTAWGTDTQYFGPGTRLTVL.

The chain combines TRBV11-3 with TRBJ1-2; D may be TRBD1 (6 bases). V was cut by 7 bases and J by 8 bases, with 23 bases left in between. CDR3 size: 15 residues. Germline-derived CDR1 and CDR2 are SGHNT and YENEEA. CDR3 loop: CASTPGRTDIRGYTF. The CDR3 nucleotides read TGTGCCAGCACCCCCGGAAGGACAGACATCAGGGGCTACACCTTC.

The chain has TRBV18 and TRBJ2-7, with 7 nucleotides matching TRBD1. Germline assignment: CDR1 KGHSH and CDR2 LQKENI. The CDR3 runs to 15 residues. The J segment lost 1 base and the V segment lost 6 bases, leaving 9 bases of the junction unmatched. In DNA form, the CDR3 reads TGTGCCAGCTCCCGCCGGCAGGGGGTATCCTACGAGCAGTACTTC. It yields the protein CASSRRQGVSYEQYF.

The chain combines TRBV9 with TRBJ2-5; 15 nucleotides match TRBD2. The J call could be wrong; TRBJ2-7 is a better fit for the DNA end. The CDR3 covers 17 residues. The germline V gene has CDR1 SGDLS and CDR2 YYNGEE. The DNA of the CDR3 is TGTGCCAGCAGCGCGGGGACTAGCGGGAGGAGCTCCTACGAGCAGTACTTC. Translation: CASSAGTSGRSSYEQYF.